The 22 T cell receptor beta chains listed next were all sequenced from one sample in a study of T cell responses to AZD1222 COVID-19 vaccine. Clones were sequenced by immunoSEQ multiplex PCR, and TCRdb holds only the in-frame ones, with some missing. The sample lists some 58,000 clones; over 70% were seen once. The sequences come from peripheral blood, collected on day 0 of AZD1222 vaccination. The receptors come from an adult in good health.

The CDR3 spells CASSPGTGNEKLFF. In DNA form, the CDR3 reads TGTGCCAGCTCACCCGGGACGGGCAATGAAAAACTGTTTTTT. The chain carries TRBV18 and TRBJ1-4, with D perhaps matching TRBD1 (5 bases). The CDR3 consists of 14 residues. V was cut by 3 bases and J by 5 bases, with 10 bases left in between. Per germline, CDR1 KGHSH and CDR2 LQKENI.

This rearrangement joins TRBV4-2 to TRBJ2-5; TRBD2 might be the D (7 bases). From germline, CDR1 is LGHNA and CDR2 YNFKEQ. This CDR3 spans 17 amino acids. Trimming pared 1 base from V and 2 bases from J, leaving 17 bases between. The CDR3 sequence: CASSQVYQAGTQETQYF. CDR3 in DNA: TGTGCCAGCAGCCAAGTATACCAAGCGGGGACACAAGAGACCCAGTACTTC.

The rearrangement uses TRBV9 and TRBJ1-2; D not certain. This CDR3 spans 14 amino acids. Deletions cut 0 bases from V and 7 bases from J, with 13 bases between. Per germline, CDR1 SGDLS and CDR2 YYNGEE. CDR3 nucleotides: TGTGCCAGCAGCGTAGCGCCCAGCCGGGGTGGCTACACCTTC. Translation: CASSVAPSRGGYTF.

The gene calls are TRBV19 and TRBJ2-5; maybe TRBD2 (6 bases). The V gene lost 2 bases and the J gene lost 4 bases, with 17 bases spanning the gap. This CDR3 spans 16 amino acids. Germline CDR1 and CDR2: LNHDA and SQIVND (reference sequence). The CDR3 nucleotides are TGTGCCAGTAGTATATCAGGACTACGGCTTCCAGAGACCCAGTACTTC. Amino acids: CASSISGLRLPETQYF.

The chain combines TRBV13 with TRBJ1-2, with D unclear. Deletions cut 6 bases from V and 6 bases from J, with 14 bases between. This CDR3 has 13 residues. Germline assignment: CDR1 PRHDT and CDR2 FYEKMQ (reference sequence). The chain's CDR3 is CASSTTYSNGYTF. The CDR3 DNA is TGTGCCAGCAGTACTACCTATTCGAATGGCTACACCTTC.

The chain uses TRBV11-3 and TRBJ2-5; unclear D gene. The CDR3 sequence is 13 residues long. Trimming removed 1 base from V and 4 bases from J, with 7 bases in between. In germline, CDR1 is SGHNT, CDR2 YENEEA. In nucleotides, the CDR3 is TGTGCCAGCAGCTTAGGACCGACAGAGACCCAGTACTTC. Protein sequence: CASSLGPTETQYF.

The chain joins TRBV15 to TRBJ1-6; D is uncertain. This CDR3 has 18 amino acids. Deletions cut 0 bases from V and 0 bases from J, with 12 bases between. Germline-derived CDR1 and CDR2 are LNHNV and YYDKDF (reference sequence). The CDR3 region is CATSREKDFSSYNSPLHF. In nucleotides, the CDR3 is TGTGCCACCAGCAGAGAGAAGGACTTTAGCTCCTATAATTCACCCCTCCACTTT.

The gene calls are TRBV12-3 or TRBV12-4 and TRBJ1-2; 9 bases line up with TRBD1. The CDR3 runs to 12 residues. V trimming: 6 bases; J trimming: 7 bases; junction bases outside the gene matches: 3. CDR3 bases: TGTGCCAGCAGACAGGGGGCAGTTGGCTACACCTTC. It is translated as CASRQGAVGYTF.

The genes are TRBV5-4 and TRBJ2-2, with a tentative D call TRBD2 (5 bases). The V end lost 1 base, the J end lost 1 base, and 8 bases lay between the germline ends. Looked up from germline, CDR1 is SGHNT and CDR2 is YYREEE (reference sequence). CDR3 length: 15 amino acids. CDR3: CASSLKRMNTGELFF. CDR3 nucleotide sequence: TGTGCCAGCAGCTTGAAGCGGATGAACACCGGGGAGCTGTTTTTT.

This sequence joins TRBV20-1 and TRBJ2-5; D gene uncertain. Trimming took 3 bases from V and 6 from J, leaving 5 bases between them. From germline, CDR1 is DFQATT and CDR2 SNEGSKA (reference sequence). The CDR3 contains 10 residues. The CDR3: CSASSQTQYF. In nucleotides, the CDR3 is TGCAGTGCTAGTAGTCAGACCCAGTACTTC.

J is TRBJ2-7 and V is TRBV5-1, with a weak D call TRBD1 (7 bases). The CDR3 extends over 12 amino acids. Germline values: CDR1 SGHRS, CDR2 YFSETQ. With 4 bases removed from V and 11 bases from J, the gap between germline ends came to 16 bases. The CDR3 DNA reads as TGCGCCAGCAGCCTTGACAGGGCGGGGAAGTACTTC. This codes for CASSLDRAGKYF. Using reference TRBV5-1 and TRBJ2-7 for the parts outside the CDR3, the full variable domain is KAGVTQTPRYLIKTRGQQVTLSCSPISGHRSVSWYQQTPGQGLQFLFEYFSETQRNKGNFPGRFSGRQFSNSRSEMNVSTLELGDSALYLCASSLDRAGKYFGPGTRLTVT.

The sample holds a few counts of this clone. J is TRBJ2-3 and V is TRBV6-2 or TRBV6-3; TRBD2 matches at 9 bases. This CDR3 is 18 amino acids long. V shed 0 bases and J 6 bases; nucleotides not matched to a gene: 13. CDR1 and CDR2 (germline): MNHEY, SVGEGT. CDR3: CASSYSAGGPSGMDTQYF. Written as DNA, the CDR3 is TGTGCCAGCAGTTACTCGGCGGGAGGGCCTTCGGGGATGGATACGCAGTATTTT.

Written as DNA, the CDR3 is TGTGCCAGTAGTTCACTCACAGGGATGGGGACTGAAGCTTTCTTT. Its translation is CASSSLTGMGTEAFF. The V call is TRBV19, the J call TRBJ1-1; TRBD1 might be the D (6 bases). CDR1 is LNHDA, CDR2 SQIVND, per germline (reference sequence). V was clipped by 5 bases and J by 5 bases, with 18 bases between them. This CDR3 has 15 amino acids.

The rearrangement joins TRBV6-2 or TRBV6-3 to TRBJ2-3; D might be TRBD2 (5 bases). The CDR3 contains 14 residues. Germline V CDR1 and CDR2: MNHEY, SVGEGT. V gave up 2 bases and J gave up 8 bases, with 14 bases separating them. CDR3 in amino acids: CASSYGDYRRTQYF. The DNA for the CDR3 is TGTGCCAGCAGTTACGGCGACTACCGACGTACGCAGTATTTT.

The chain joins TRBV29-1 to TRBJ2-7, with D perhaps matching TRBD2 (5 bases). The CDR3 has 13 residues. Trimming left V 7 bases short and J 7 bases short, with 20 bases between. The germline V gene encodes CDR1 SQVTM and CDR2 ANQGSEA. This CDR3 is CSAITRSSGEQYF. The CDR3 bases are TGCAGCGCGATCACCCGATCCTCGGGAGAGCAGTACTTC.

The chain couples TRBV7-8 to TRBJ1-6, with 7 positions matching TRBD1. This CDR3 spans 16 amino acids. The V segment lost 1 base and the J segment 7 bases; nucleotides outside the gene matches: 7. Germline CDR1 SGHVS, CDR2 FQNEAQ. The CDR3 protein is CASSLVAGGGNSPLHF. The CDR3 nucleotides read TGTGCCAGCAGCTTAGTAGCAGGGGGAGGAAATTCACCCCTCCACTTT.

The V gene is TRBV10-1, the J gene TRBJ2-2; D possibly corresponds to TRBD2 (5 bases). Germline CDR1 and CDR2: WNHNN and SYGVQD (reference sequence). V was trimmed by 9 bases and J by 9 bases, leaving 17 bases between them. The CDR3 runs 13 residues. Here the CDR3 DNA reads TGCGCCAGTAAAAGCGGACCTCTGAGGGAGCTGTTTTTT. It translates to CASKSGPLRELFF.

The rearrangement links TRBV9 to TRBJ1-4; 8 positions agree with TRBD1. Trimming removed 2 bases from V and 5 bases from J; junction bases left unmatched: 8. This CDR3 is 16 amino acids long. Germline V gene sequence: CDR1 SGDLS, CDR2 YYNGEE. This CDR3 is CASSVGDTGGNEKLFF. CDR3 sequence (DNA): TGTGCCAGCAGCGTTGGGGATACAGGGGGGAATGAAAAACTGTTTTTT.

The rearrangement uses TRBV11-2 and TRBJ2-1; D possibly corresponds to TRBD2 (5 bases). The CDR3 is 16 amino acids. Trimming shortened V by 5 bases and J by 0 bases, and 14 bases separated the two germline ends. The germline V gene has CDR1 SGHAT and CDR2 FQNNGV. CDR3 coding DNA: TGTGCCAGCAGCCCCCTGGTGGGGAGCTCCTACAATGAGCAGTTCTTC. It translates to CASSPLVGSSYNEQFF.

The chain employs TRBV4-1 and TRBJ2-7; 10 nucleotides line up with TRBD2. Trimming at V came to 3 bases and at J to 0 bases, leaving 5 bases not matched to a gene. Per germline, CDR1 MGHRA and CDR2 YSYEKL. CDR3 length equals 16 residues. In nucleotides, the CDR3 is TGCGCCAGCAGCCAGTTTGGGACTAGCGCCTCCTACGAGCAGTACTTC. Translated, it gives CASSQFGTSASYEQYF.

CDR3 sequence reads: CASSFRRNTEAFF. Written as DNA, the CDR3 is TGTGCCAGCAGTTTTCGGCGGAACACTGAAGCTTTCTTT. The V gene is TRBV12-3 or TRBV12-4, the J gene TRBJ1-1, with D unresolved. The CDR3 extends over 13 amino acids. V dropped 3 bases and J dropped 1 base, with 6 bases sitting between them.

This clone was recorded a few times. For the CDR3, the DNA is TGTGCCACCAGCACCCGATCGGATCCTGGAAACACCATATATTTT. It yields the protein CATSTRSDPGNTIYF. The gene calls are TRBV15 and TRBJ1-3; D ambiguous. V shed 4 bases and J shed 2 bases, with 12 bases lying between them. Germline assignment: CDR1 LNHNV and CDR2 YYDKDF (reference sequence). The CDR3 runs 15 residues.